Presented here are 17 T cell receptor beta chains from one specimen sequenced in a study of blood T cell repertoires in COVID-19. Sequenced by immunoSEQ multiplex PCR; TCRdb stores in-frame clones only, minus some. The sample carries almost 350,000 clones, around nine tenths recorded once. The sample taken for sequencing was PBMCs or T cells enriched from blood (not recorded which). These receptor sequences come from a woman aged 25 to 39 who had been exposed to COVID-19.

CDR3 amino acids: CASNAQGAFDEQFF. DNA of the CDR3: TGTGCCAGCAACGCACAGGGGGCGTTCGATGAGCAGTTCTTC. V is TRBV5-8 and J is TRBJ2-1, with 9 bases that match TRBD1. CDR1 and CDR2 from the germline V gene are SGHTS and YDEGEE. V shed 6 bases and J 8 bases; nucleotides not matched to a gene: 9. The CDR3 has 14 residues.

The V gene is TRBV7-3, the J gene TRBJ2-2, with D possibly matching TRBD2 (6 bases). Germline lookup yields CDR1 SGHTA and CDR2 FQGTGA. The length of the CDR3 is 14 residues. The ends were cut back, 8 bases at V and 0 bases at J, with 10 bases in the middle. The CDR3: CASGTYANTGELFF. CDR3 sequence (DNA): TGTGCCAGCGGGACTTACGCGAACACCGGGGAGCTGTTTTTT.

The CDR3 loop reads CASSLTGPSANTEAFF. The CDR3 DNA reads as TGTGCCAGCAGCCTGACAGGTCCGTCGGCGAACACTGAAGCTTTCTTT. V is TRBV7-3 and J is TRBJ1-1, with D tentatively TRBD1 (6 bases). Trimming cost V 5 bases and J 1 base, with 17 bases left between them. There are 16 residues in the CDR3. The germline gives CDR1 SGHTA, CDR2 FQGTGA.

The chain has TRBV9 and TRBJ2-7; D perhaps matches TRBD2 (5 bases). The germline V and J ends were trimmed by 1 base and 3 bases, with 11 bases remaining between them. The germline CDR1 and CDR2 sequences are SGDLS and YYNGEE. The CDR3 length is 14 residues. The CDR3 DNA reads TGTGCCAGCAGCGTATACGAGGGAATCTACGAGCAGTACTTC. Translating it yields CASSVYEGIYEQYF.

The chain recombines TRBV28 with TRBJ2-3, with 10 bases matching TRBD2. The CDR3 is made up of 16 amino acids. V trimming: 5 bases; J trimming: 3 bases; junction bases outside the gene matches: 8. Germline V lookup: CDR1 MDHEN, CDR2 SYDVKM. The CDR3 region is CASSSPWTSGTDTQYF. In DNA, the CDR3 is TGTGCCAGCAGTAGCCCTTGGACTAGCGGAACAGATACGCAGTATTTT.

The CDR3 spells CASSSGGSYNEQFF. For the CDR3, the DNA is TGTGCCAGCAGTTCGGGGGGGTCCTACAATGAGCAGTTCTTC. J is TRBJ2-1 and V is TRBV28; 8 bases align to TRBD2. CDR3 length: 14 residues. CDR1 is MDHEN, CDR2 SYDVKM, per germline. The V and J ends lost 4 bases and 1 base, in that order; junction bases with no gene match: 0.

This clone was detected once. The J gene is TRBJ2-3, the V gene TRBV11-2; 7 nucleotides line up with TRBD1. The CDR3 is made up of 17 amino acids. CDR1 and CDR2 (germline): SGHAT, FQNNGV. J gave up 0 bases and V 6 bases, and 12 bases lay outside the gene matches. The CDR3, as DNA: TGTGCCAGCAGTCATCCCCGAGGGACAGCTAGCACAGATACGCAGTATTTT. Amino acids: CASSHPRGTASTDTQYF. The whole variable domain, remainder taken from reference TRBV11-2 and TRBJ2-3, is EAGVAQSPRYKIIEKRQSVAFWCNPISGHATLYWYQQILGQGPKLLIQFQNNGVVDDSQLPKDRFSAERLKGVDSTLKIQPAKLEDSAVYLCASSHPRGTASTDTQYFGPGTRLTVL.

The gene calls are TRBV9 and TRBJ1-2; 11 bases map to TRBD1. The germline V gene encodes CDR1 SGDLS and CDR2 YYNGEE. Unmatched junction bases numbered 8, after V lost 0 bases and J lost 4 bases. The CDR3 extends over 17 amino acids. The CDR3 loop is CASSVGTGGPRGYGYTF. The CDR3 nucleotides read TGTGCCAGCAGCGTAGGGACAGGGGGCCCCCGCGGCTATGGCTACACCTTC.

The chain employs TRBV4-2 and TRBJ2-2; TRBD1 is a possible D gene (5 bases). The CDR3 is 17 amino acids. V was pared by 0 bases and J by 1 base, with 12 bases between. The germline CDR1 and CDR2 sequences are LGHNA and YNFKEQ. CDR3 in amino acids: CASSQDLQEMNTGELFF. The CDR3 DNA follows: TGTGCCAGCAGCCAAGATCTACAGGAGATGAACACCGGGGAGCTGTTTTTT.

The V gene is TRBV1, the J gene TRBJ2-4; no DNA check was done on the table's D call, TRBD1. TRBV1 counts as a pseudogene. The CDR3 is made up of 17 amino acids. The CDR3: CTSSQDHRQVAKNIQYF. In nucleotides, the CDR3 is TGCACCAGCAGCCAAGATCACCGACAGGTAGCCAAAAACATTCAGTACTTC.

The chain uses TRBV7-2 and TRBJ1-5, with 7 bases lining up with TRBD1. Germline CDR1 and CDR2: SGHTA and FQGNSA. With V trimmed by 1 base and J by 6 bases, 6 bases remained unmatched. This CDR3 has 15 residues. CDR3 DNA sequence: TGTGCCAGCAGCTTAGATGTAGGGGGCGGTCAGCCCCAGCATTTT. The encoded protein is CASSLDVGGGQPQHF.

The genes are TRBV4-2 and TRBJ2-3; D might be TRBD2 (6 bases). The CDR3 sequence is 16 residues long. Germline CDR1 is LGHNA and CDR2 is YNFKEQ. Trimming took 0 bases from V and 1 from J, leaving 11 bases between them. The CDR3 reads CASSQDSAGGTDTQYF. CDR3 coding DNA: TGTGCCAGCAGCCAAGATTCAGCGGGCGGCACAGATACGCAGTATTTT.

A single count supports this clone. This chain connects TRBV5-1 to TRBJ2-3; 12 bases fit TRBD1. Trimming at V came to 9 bases and at J to 1 base, leaving 9 bases not matched to a gene. The CDR3 loop spans 16 amino acids. Germline V gives CDR1 SGHRS, CDR2 YFSETQ. CDR3 sequence: CATGPGQGAGTDTQYF. CDR3 nucleotides: TGCGCCACCGGACCGGGACAGGGGGCCGGCACAGATACGCAGTATTTT.

The chain joins TRBV28 to TRBJ1-1; unclear D gene. V dropped 10 bases and J dropped 7 bases, with 19 bases sitting between them. Per the germline V gene, CDR1 is MDHEN and CDR2 is SYDVKM. This CDR3 has 13 residues. CDR3 residues: CATKEAWGFEAFF. DNA of the CDR3: TGTGCCACAAAGGAGGCCTGGGGTTTTGAAGCTTTCTTT.

This clone was recorded once. This chain uses TRBV18 with TRBJ2-5; 10 bases are a match to TRBD2. The germline V gene encodes CDR1 KGHSH and CDR2 LQKENI. The length of the CDR3 is 16 residues. V shed 4 bases and J 7 bases; nucleotides not matched to a gene: 12. CDR3 bases: TGTGCCAGCTCACGGTCCGGGACTAGCGCGTCCGTGACCCAGTACTTC. As protein: CASSRSGTSASVTQYF.

V gene TRBV28 combines with J gene TRBJ2-1, with 8 positions matching TRBD2. The CDR3 is 14 amino acids. The V gene end was trimmed by 7 bases and the J gene end by 7 bases; junction bases not matched to a gene: 9. Germline V CDR1 and CDR2: MDHEN, SYDVKM. The CDR3 coding sequence is TGTGCCAGCATCCAGCTAGCGGGTCGAAATGAGCAGTTCTTC. Protein: CASIQLAGRNEQFF. The full variable domain, with the rest looked up from reference TRBV28 and TRBJ2-1, is DVKVTQSSRYLVKRTGEKVFLECVQDMDHENMFWYRQDPGLGLRLIYFSYDVKMKEKGDIPEGYSVSREKKERFSLILESASTNQTSMYLCASIQLAGRNEQFFGPGTRLTVL.

This clone was observed once. The chain recombines TRBV4-1 with TRBJ1-2; a possible D gene is TRBD1 (6 bases). V dropped 3 bases and J dropped 8 bases, with 19 bases sitting between them. Germline lookup yields CDR1 MGHRA and CDR2 YSYEKL. The CDR3 has 15 residues. The CDR3 coding sequence is TGCGCCAGCAGCCAGGCGAACAGGGACGATAGGGGCTACACCTTC. Translation: CASSQANRDDRGYTF.